Listed below are T cell receptor beta chains from one sample, sequenced in a study of T-cell memory formation after mild COVID-19. One entry per CDR3 protein, called by TCRdb with MiXCR from the 5' RACE reads. Here the sample spans around 110,000 distinct CDR3 sequences, 9.5% to 15% being singletons. Sequencing input: PBMCs or a T cell subset sorted from them (not recorded which). These receptors were taken from an adult woman who had mild COVID-19 (a few samples of this study predate the infection). Cell type and time point are not known. Both conserved end residues are part of each CDR3. The D gene is left open where the match is weak.

j_gene: TRBJ2-3
d_gene: .
v_gene: TRBV6-5
CDR3aa: CASSRPADTQYF

j_gene: TRBJ2-1
d_gene: TRBD2
v_gene: TRBV15
CDR3aa: CATSRDWSGSSYNEQFF

j_gene: TRBJ2-7
d_gene: .
v_gene: TRBV19
CDR3aa: CASSPQGPFYEQYF

j_gene: TRBJ2-6
d_gene: .
v_gene: TRBV5-6
CDR3aa: CASSRGGPGANVLTF

j_gene: TRBJ2-1
d_gene: .
v_gene: TRBV4-1
CDR3aa: CASSQGPPLGNEQFF

j_gene: TRBJ2-4
d_gene: .
v_gene: TRBV10-3
CDR3aa: CAISEGGGAKNIQYF

j_gene: TRBJ2-7
d_gene: .
v_gene: TRBV5-8
CDR3aa: CASSATPWKEAYEQYF

j_gene: TRBJ1-2
d_gene: .
v_gene: TRBV7-9
CDR3aa: CASSLGPTDNYGYTF

j_gene: TRBJ1-1
d_gene: .
v_gene: TRBV12-3/TRBV12-4
CDR3aa: CASSLNSWNTEAFF

j_gene: TRBJ2-7
d_gene: TRBD1
v_gene: TRBV6-5
CDR3aa: CASSVDRGTYEQYF

j_gene: TRBJ2-3
d_gene: .
v_gene: TRBV4-1
CDR3aa: CASNNDPGATDTQYF

j_gene: TRBJ2-7
d_gene: TRBD2
v_gene: TRBV6-4
CDR3aa: CASRGTSGRRPYEQYF

j_gene: TRBJ1-1
d_gene: .
v_gene: TRBV29-1
CDR3aa: CSVERAYSHTEAFF

j_gene: TRBJ1-2
d_gene: .
v_gene: TRBV29-1
CDR3aa: CSVPGRTGGYTF

j_gene: TRBJ2-1
d_gene: .
v_gene: TRBV5-6
CDR3aa: CASSLTVLYNEQFF

j_gene: TRBJ1-5
d_gene: .
v_gene: TRBV4-2
CDR3aa: CASSQERVLQGQPQHF

j_gene: TRBJ2-7
d_gene: .
v_gene: TRBV4-2
CDR3aa: CASSQGGAEQYF

j_gene: TRBJ2-7
d_gene: TRBD2
v_gene: TRBV7-2
CDR3aa: CASSLYLAGGFSSYEQYF

j_gene: TRBJ1-1
d_gene: .
v_gene: TRBV20-1
CDR3aa: CSARDTQGIGEAFF

j_gene: TRBJ1-1
d_gene: .
v_gene: TRBV5-6
CDR3aa: CASSFFAGNTEAFF

j_gene: TRBJ1-1
d_gene: TRBD1
v_gene: TRBV5-1
CDR3aa: CASSVGQGTEAFF

j_gene: TRBJ2-3
d_gene: TRBD2
v_gene: TRBV20-1
CDR3aa: CSANLLAGGTTDTQYF

j_gene: TRBJ1-5
d_gene: TRBD1
v_gene: TRBV25-1
CDR3aa: CASSEGTGEVQPQHF